The rows below give T cell receptor beta chains drawn from one sample of a study of cytomegalovirus exposure and HLA in healthy donors. Using immunoSEQ multiplex PCR, the repertoire was profiled, and TCRdb retains in-frame clones only, with some absent. Here the sample spans a few hundred thousand clones, 85% to 90% being singletons. Source material: PBMCs. All receptors come from a woman aged 18-35 years in good health and CMV-seronegative. CDR3s include the opening cysteine and the closing phenylalanine or tryptophan. A D gene is named only where the DNA matches it firmly. Some rows mark clone size as missing; the rest say once, few, many or name a class of expanded clone.

j_call	cdr3_length	d_call	v_call	clone_size	cdr3_aa	cdr3_nt
TRBJ2-1	16	.	TRBV7-9	.	CASSLVTQRGYNEQFF	TGTGCCAGCAGCTTAGTCACCCAAAGGGGATACAATGAGCAGTTCTTC
TRBJ2-4	13	.	TRBV11-1	.	CASSRGSKNIQYF	TGTGCCAGCAGCCGTGGCTCCAAAAACATTCAGTACTTC
TRBJ2-2	13	.	TRBV21-1	.	CASSNRFPGELFF	TGTGCCAGCAGCAACAGATTCCCCGGGGAGCTGTTTTTT
TRBJ2-5	13	.	TRBV21-1	.	CASSNGDRETQYF	TGTGCCAGCAGCAATGGGGACAGAGAGACCCAGTACTTC
TRBJ2-1	13	.	TRBV4-1	.	CASSPEVDNEQFF	TGCGCCAGTTCCCCCGAAGTAGACAATGAGCAGTTCTTC
TRBJ2-1	14	.	TRBV5-4	.	CASSLLAAYNEQFF	TGTGCCAGCAGCTTGTTAGCGGCCTACAATGAGCAGTTCTTC
TRBJ2-1	15	TRBD2	TRBV2	.	CASSEGLAGGHEQFF	TGTGCCAGCAGTGAAGGACTAGCGGGAGGCCATGAGCAGTTCTTC
TRBJ1-2	13	.	TRBV7-8	.	CASSLVRDYGYTF	TGTGCCAGCAGCTTAGTCCGGGACTATGGCTACACCTTC
TRBJ1-2	13	TRBD1	TRBV27	.	CASRPTGVGGYTF	TGTGCCAGCAGGCCTACAGGGGTGGGCGGCTACACCTTC
TRBJ1-3	16	TRBD1	TRBV5-8	once	CASSWGTGGSGNTIYF	TGTGCCAGCAGCTGGGGAACAGGGGGCTCTGGAAACACCATATATTTT
TRBJ2-2	12	.	TRBV19	.	CASSLAATELFF	TGTGCCAGTTCGTTAGCGGCTACTGAGCTGTTTTTT
TRBJ2-7	12	.	TRBV27	.	CASRTPLGEQYF	TGTGCCAGCCGGACACCATTGGGCGAGCAGTACTTC
TRBJ1-1	13	.	TRBV5-6	.	CASSSGSGLEAFF	TGTGCCAGCAGCTCCGGGAGTGGGCTTGAAGCTTTCTTT
TRBJ2-5	14	TRBD1	TRBV5-1	.	CASSGTGAQETQYF	TGCGCCAGCAGCGGGACAGGAGCCCAAGAGACCCAGTACTTC
TRBJ1-1	15	TRBD1	TRBV5-6	.	CASSTGTGLNTEAFF	TGTGCCAGCAGTACCGGGACAGGTTTGAACACTGAAGCTTTCTTT
TRBJ2-7	17	TRBD2	TRBV28	.	CASSSGLSGTLLYEQYF	TGTGCCAGCAGTTCCGGGTTGAGCGGGACTCTTCTCTACGAGCAGTACTTC
TRBJ2-1	14	.	TRBV6-5	.	CASSYNPGDNEQFF	TGTGCCAGCAGTTATAATCCAGGGGACAATGAGCAGTTCTTC
TRBJ2-7	10	.	TRBV2	.	CASSTYEQYF	TGTGCCAGCAGTACATACGAGCAGTACTTC
TRBJ2-3	17	TRBD1	TRBV5-1	.	CASSSETSGTGIIEEYF	TGCGCCAGCAGCTCGGAGACCTCCGGGACAGGGATTATAGAGGAGTATTTT
TRBJ2-7	15	.	TRBV5-8	.	CASSLAWGSSYEQYF	TGTGCCAGCAGCTTGGCTTGGGGCAGCTCCTACGAGCAGTACTTC
TRBJ2-1	14	.	TRBV29-1	.	CSVALGGVYNEQFF	TGCAGCGTTGCACTCGGCGGGGTCTACAATGAGCAGTTCTTC
TRBJ1-5	16	.	TRBV9	.	CASSVGGDLGNQPQHF	TGTGCCAGCAGCGTAGGGGGGGATTTGGGCAATCAGCCCCAGCATTTT
TRBJ2-7	16	TRBD2	TRBV27	once	CASSPLTSGISYEQYF	TGTGCCAGCAGTCCCTTGACTAGCGGGATCTCCTACGAGCAGTACTTC
TRBJ2-1	16	.	TRBV6-6	.	CASSYSIIGLYNEQFF	TGTGCCAGCAGTTACTCGATTATAGGACTCTACAATGAGCAGTTCTTC
TRBJ1-2	11	TRBD1	TRBV20-1	.	CSARGVYGYTF	TGCAGTGCCAGGGGGGTGTATGGCTACACCTTC
TRBJ2-1	13	.	TRBV5-1	.	CASKWSLDNEQFF	TGCGCCAGCAAATGGAGTCTAGACAATGAGCAGTTCTTC
TRBJ1-1	16	TRBD1	TRBV7-9	.	CASSSTEGGRQAEAFF	TGTGCCAGCAGCTCAACTGAAGGGGGCAGGCAAGCTGAAGCTTTCTTT
TRBJ1-1	14	TRBD1	TRBV6-1	.	CASSRTGLNTEAFF	TGTGCCAGCAGTCGGACAGGGTTGAACACTGAAGCTTTCTTT
TRBJ2-1	16	.	TRBV11-2	.	CASTSFGPQPINEQFF	TGTGCCAGCACCTCCTTCGGCCCACAGCCGATAAATGAGCAGTTCTTC
TRBJ1-2	13	.	TRBV6-5	.	CASSYGGAGGYTF	TGTGCCAGCAGCTACGGCGGGGCGGGTGGCTACACCTTC
TRBJ2-5	15	.	TRBV4-2	.	CASSQDGLPSETQYF	TGTGCCAGCAGCCAAGATGGACTACCCTCCGAGACCCAGTACTTC
TRBJ1-1	14	.	TRBV11-2	.	CASSLGVGNTEAFF	TGTGCCAGCAGCTTAGGAGTTGGGAACACTGAAGCTTTCTTT
TRBJ2-1	15	.	TRBV27	.	CASRESSGRYNEQFF	TGTGCCAGCAGGGAAAGTAGCGGTAGATACAATGAGCAGTTCTTC
TRBJ2-1	15	TRBD1	TRBV2	.	CASREDRGSYNEQFF	TGTGCCAGCCGCGAGGACAGGGGGTCCTACAATGAGCAGTTCTTC
TRBJ1-4	17	.	TRBV11-2	.	CASSLSTPGGSDEKLFF	TGTGCCAGCAGCTTATCTACTCCGGGGGGAAGTGATGAAAAACTGTTTTTT
TRBJ2-3	19	TRBD2	TRBV9	.	CASSVLGLAGGSSTDTQYF	TGTGCCAGCAGCGTATTGGGACTAGCGGGAGGCTCTAGCACAGATACGCAGTATTTT
TRBJ2-3	15	TRBD2	TRBV4-3	.	CASSQLGGFTDTQYF	TGCGCCAGCAGCCAATTGGGGGGGTTCACAGATACGCAGTATTTT
TRBJ2-5	15	TRBD2	TRBV5-4	.	CASSLVLAAQETQYF	TGTGCCAGCAGCTTGGTGCTAGCGGCCCAAGAGACCCAGTACTTC
TRBJ1-1	13	.	TRBV28	once	CASSRLVNTEAFF	TGTGCCAGCAGTCGACTAGTGAACACTGAAGCTTTCTTT
TRBJ1-2	14	.	TRBV23-1	.	CASTRPPPRDGYTF	TGCGCCAGCACCCGCCCACCTCCCAGGGATGGCTACACCTTC
TRBJ2-4	16	TRBD1	TRBV5-6	.	CASSLGGQGERNIQYF	TGTGCCAGCAGCCTGGGAGGACAGGGCGAGAGAAACATTCAGTACTTC
TRBJ2-3	16	.	TRBV7-9	.	CASSFLTGHKMYTQYF	TGTGCCAGCAGCTTTTTAACGGGTCATAAGATGTATACGCAGTATTTT